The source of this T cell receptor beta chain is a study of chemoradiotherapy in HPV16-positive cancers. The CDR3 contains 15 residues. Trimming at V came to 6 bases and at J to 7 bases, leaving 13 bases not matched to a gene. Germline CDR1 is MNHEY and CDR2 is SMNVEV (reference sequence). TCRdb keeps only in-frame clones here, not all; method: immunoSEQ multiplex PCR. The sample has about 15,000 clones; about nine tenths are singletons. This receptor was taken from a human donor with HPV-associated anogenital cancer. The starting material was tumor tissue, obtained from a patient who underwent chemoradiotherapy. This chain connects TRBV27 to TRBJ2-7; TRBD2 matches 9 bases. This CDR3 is CASSDPHLAGYEQYF. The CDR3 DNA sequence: TGTGCCAGCAGCGACCCTCACCTAGCGGGATATGAGCAGTACTTC.